This TCR beta chain came from a study of T cell clonotyping in hematopoietic cell transplantation. Study observations and caveats: CD4 and CD8 repertoire contributions could not be separated without sorting. Pathologically expanded recipient clonotypes increased progressively from day 30 to day 180 as diversity fell.

Sequencing used immunoSEQ multiplex PCR; TCRdb keeps in-frame clones, though not all of them. The data show 15,000 to 25,000 clones, around 85% seen once. Germline CDR1 is SGHRS and CDR2 is YFSETQ. The CDR3 length is 15 residues. V dropped 0 bases and J dropped 4 bases, with 13 bases sitting between them. As regards this clone: The antigen remains undetermined.

The specimen sequenced was peripheral blood mononuclear cells. The chain links TRBV5-1 to TRBJ2-5; unclear D gene. This receptor was taken from a man in his sixties in good health. Some clones in this sample may be carry-over from other donors' samples. CDR3 nucleotide sequence: TGCGCCAGCAGCTTGGGTACACACCTCAGAGAGACCCAGTACTTC. Translated: CASSLGTHLRETQYF.